Listed here are 8 T cell receptor beta chains from one sample, sequenced in a study of blood T cell repertoires in COVID-19. TCRdb keeps only in-frame clones here, not all; method: immunoSEQ multiplex PCR. Of 99,000 or so clones listed, around 90% are singletons. The sequenced sample consisted of peripheral blood. These receptors originate from a human donor in a cohort sampled during active COVID-19.

The chain couples TRBV7-2 to TRBJ2-7; 10 nucleotides match TRBD2. V was pared by 3 bases and J by 2 bases, with 7 bases of the junction left unmatched. The CDR3 has 16 amino acids. Germline V gene data show CDR1 as SGHTA and CDR2 as FQGNSA. The CDR3 is CASSFRAGGLTYEQYF. The CDR3 DNA reads as TGTGCCAGCAGCTTCAGAGCGGGGGGGCTGACCTACGAGCAGTACTTC.

This chain links TRBV7-6 with TRBJ2-7, with TRBD1 as a possible D gene (7 bases). V lost 5 bases and J lost 0, with 11 bases in between. The CDR3 has 14 residues. From germline, CDR1 is SGHVS and CDR2 FNYEAQ. The CDR3 nucleotides are TGTGCCAGCAGCGGCGGGACAGTCTCCTACGAGCAGTACTTC. Amino acid sequence: CASSGGTVSYEQYF.

The chain couples TRBV9 to TRBJ2-2, with D possibly TRBD1 on 6 matching bases. The CDR3 has 16 residues. The V end was cut by 0 bases, the J end by 4 bases, with 13 bases between. Germline V gene data show CDR1 as SGDLS and CDR2 as YYNGEE. The CDR3 is CASSVDGGIGTGELFF. DNA of the CDR3: TGTGCCAGCAGCGTAGATGGGGGCATCGGCACCGGGGAGCTGTTTTTT.

This clone was seen just once. V is TRBV5-1 and J is TRBJ1-5, with D possibly TRBD1 on 5 matching bases. Per the germline V gene, CDR1 is SGHRS and CDR2 is YFSETQ. The CDR3 has 15 residues. With 0 bases removed from V and 2 bases from J, the gap between germline ends came to 9 bases. Here the CDR3 reads CASSLAPGGNQPQHF. DNA of the CDR3: TGCGCCAGCAGCTTGGCTCCGGGGGGCAATCAGCCCCAGCATTTT.

The chain uses TRBV18 and TRBJ2-5, with a tentative D call TRBD2 (7 bases). The germline V gene has CDR1 KGHSH and CDR2 LQKENI. V was cut by 3 bases and J by 4 bases, with 12 bases left in between. CDR3 length equals 14 residues. The CDR3 nucleotides are TGTGCCAGCTCACCTTGGGGGGGCCTAGAGACCCAGTACTTC. The encoded protein is CASSPWGGLETQYF.

The rearrangement joins TRBV6-6 to TRBJ2-4, with D possibly being TRBD2 (5 bases). The V end lost 5 bases, the J end lost 6 bases, and 26 bases lay between the germline ends. Looked up from germline, CDR1 is MNHNY and CDR2 is SVGAGI (reference sequence). The CDR3 runs to 18 residues. The CDR3 loop is CASSLGGSAPEIGNIQYF. The DNA of the CDR3 is TGTGCCAGCAGTCTAGGAGGTAGCGCCCCGGAGATTGGAAACATTCAGTACTTC.

The J gene is TRBJ2-7, the V gene TRBV6-5; TRBD2 aligns across 15 bases. This CDR3 is built from 15 residues. With V trimmed by 9 bases and J by 1 base, 4 bases remained unmatched. The germline gives CDR1 MNHEY, CDR2 SVGAGI. The CDR3 DNA is TGTGCCAGTCGGACTAGCGGGGGGGCATCCTACGAGCAGTACTTC. Translation gives CASRTSGGASYEQYF.

This rearrangement joins TRBV19 to TRBJ2-3; 9 bases are a match to TRBD1. The CDR3 runs 15 residues. CDR1 and CDR2 from the germline V gene are LNHDA and SQIVND (reference sequence). J lost 1 base, V lost 6 bases, and 5 bases had no gene match. The CDR3 DNA reads as TGTGCCAGTAGCCCGCGGACAGGGGGCACAGATACGCAGTATTTT. This codes for CASSPRTGGTDTQYF.